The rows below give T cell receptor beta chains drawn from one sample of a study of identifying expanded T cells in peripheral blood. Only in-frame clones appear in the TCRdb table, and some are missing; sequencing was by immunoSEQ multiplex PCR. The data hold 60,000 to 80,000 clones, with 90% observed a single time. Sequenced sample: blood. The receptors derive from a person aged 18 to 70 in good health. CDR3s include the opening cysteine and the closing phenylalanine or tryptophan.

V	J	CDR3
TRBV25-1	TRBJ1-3	CASTGDRFDNTIYF
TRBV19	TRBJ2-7	CASSHSTGATYEQYF
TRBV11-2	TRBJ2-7	CASSLGGGGAYEQYF
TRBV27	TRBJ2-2	CASSLYEGATGELFF
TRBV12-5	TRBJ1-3	CASGTILGPQIGNTIYF
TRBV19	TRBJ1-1	CASSMPGLGNTEAFF
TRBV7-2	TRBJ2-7	CASSFSSGTTYEQYF
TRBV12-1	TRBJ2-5	CALGEGLNKETQYF
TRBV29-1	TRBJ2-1	CSADERGGSYNEQFF
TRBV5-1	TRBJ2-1	CASTMYNEQFF
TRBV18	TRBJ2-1	CASLNPDRGVYSEQFF
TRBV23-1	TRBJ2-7	CASSQSLVGVPLEQYF
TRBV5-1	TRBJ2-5	CASSERGGQETQYF
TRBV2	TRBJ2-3	CASRELGTSTDTQYF
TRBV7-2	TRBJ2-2	CASSSPGTSGTGELFF
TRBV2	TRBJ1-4	CASSEEIQDSNEKLFF
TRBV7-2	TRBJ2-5	CASTMMGGEQETQYF
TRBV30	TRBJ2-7	CAWSVSNSALPHF
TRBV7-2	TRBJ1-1	CASSPYRGTEAFF
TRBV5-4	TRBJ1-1	CASSKTGGLGTEAFF
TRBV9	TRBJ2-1	CASSVGLAVFNEQFF
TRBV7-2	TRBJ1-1	CASSLVRRQGATEAFF
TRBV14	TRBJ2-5	CASSQDLVTATSSQETQYF
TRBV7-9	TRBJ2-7	CASSLGGLAGLEQYF
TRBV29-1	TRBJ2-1	CSVDDRASYNEQFF
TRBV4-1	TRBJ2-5	CASSQGLFPGSGGETQYF
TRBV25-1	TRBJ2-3	CASSGGQENTDTQYF
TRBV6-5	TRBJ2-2	CASSAVGDGELFF
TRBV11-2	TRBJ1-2	CASSLTWGGNYGYTF
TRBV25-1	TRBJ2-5	CASSELVGDGQETQYF
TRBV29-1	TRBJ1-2	CSVDGGDGITF
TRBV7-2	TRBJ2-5	CASSWKRDLGETQYF
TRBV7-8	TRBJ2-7	CASSLEAGTYEQYF
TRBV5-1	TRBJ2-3	CASSLGLQADTDTQYF
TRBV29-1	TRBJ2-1	CSVAFTSGRYFEQFF
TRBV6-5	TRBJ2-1	CASSHDRGPYNEQFF
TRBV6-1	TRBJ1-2	CASSERGGHQTF
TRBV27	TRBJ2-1	CASSLASSYNEQFF